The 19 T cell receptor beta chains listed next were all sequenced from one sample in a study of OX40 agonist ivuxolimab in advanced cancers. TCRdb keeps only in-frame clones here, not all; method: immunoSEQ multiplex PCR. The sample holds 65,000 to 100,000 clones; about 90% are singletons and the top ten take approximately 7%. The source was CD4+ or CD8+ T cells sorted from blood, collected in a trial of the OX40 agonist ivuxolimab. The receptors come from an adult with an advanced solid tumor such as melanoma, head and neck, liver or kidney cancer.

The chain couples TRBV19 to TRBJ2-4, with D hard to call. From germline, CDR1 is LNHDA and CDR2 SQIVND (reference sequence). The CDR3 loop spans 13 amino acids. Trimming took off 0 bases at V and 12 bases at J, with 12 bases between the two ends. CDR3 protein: CASSIEAGRSQYF. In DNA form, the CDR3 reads TGTGCCAGTAGTATAGAGGCAGGTCGGTCTCAGTACTTC.

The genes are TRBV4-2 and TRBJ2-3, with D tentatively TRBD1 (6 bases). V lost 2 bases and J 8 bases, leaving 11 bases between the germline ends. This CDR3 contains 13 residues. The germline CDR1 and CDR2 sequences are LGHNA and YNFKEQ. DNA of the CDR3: TGTGCCAGCAGCCAAACAGGGTCGGGTACGCAGTATTTT. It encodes CASSQTGSGTQYF.

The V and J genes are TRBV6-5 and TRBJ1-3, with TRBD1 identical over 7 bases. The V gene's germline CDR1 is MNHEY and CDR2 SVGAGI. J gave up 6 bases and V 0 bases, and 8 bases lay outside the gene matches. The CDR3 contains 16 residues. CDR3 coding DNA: TGTGCCAGCAGTTACTCGAGGGGGCTGGGGGAAAACACCATATATTTT. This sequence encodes CASSYSRGLGENTIYF.

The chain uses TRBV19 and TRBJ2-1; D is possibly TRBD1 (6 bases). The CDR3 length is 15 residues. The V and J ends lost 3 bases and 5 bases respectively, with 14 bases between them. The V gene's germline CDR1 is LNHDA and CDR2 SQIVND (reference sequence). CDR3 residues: CASSIWGRPHNEQFF. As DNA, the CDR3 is TGTGCCAGTAGTATTTGGGGGCGCCCGCACAATGAGCAGTTCTTC.

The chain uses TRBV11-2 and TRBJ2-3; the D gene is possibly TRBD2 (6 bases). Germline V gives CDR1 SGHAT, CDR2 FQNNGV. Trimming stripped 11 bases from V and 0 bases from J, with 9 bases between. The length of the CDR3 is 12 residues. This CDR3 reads CAVSGSTDTQYF. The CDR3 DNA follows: TGTGCCGTTAGCGGAAGCACAGATACGCAGTATTTT.

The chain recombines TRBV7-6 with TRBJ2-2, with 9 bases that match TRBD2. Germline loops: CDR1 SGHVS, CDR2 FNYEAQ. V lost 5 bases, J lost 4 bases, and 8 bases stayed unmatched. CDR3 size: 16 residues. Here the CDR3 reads CASSQGLAGATGELFF. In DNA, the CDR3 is TGTGCCAGCAGCCAGGGACTAGCTGGCGCCACCGGGGAGCTGTTTTTT.

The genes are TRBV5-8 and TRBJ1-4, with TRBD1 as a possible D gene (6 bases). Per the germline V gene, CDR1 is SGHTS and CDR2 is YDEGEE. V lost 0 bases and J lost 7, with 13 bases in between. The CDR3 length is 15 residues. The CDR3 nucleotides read TGTGCCAGCAGCTTGGTGTATAGGGGGGGTGAAAAACTGTTTTTT. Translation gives CASSLVYRGGEKLFF.

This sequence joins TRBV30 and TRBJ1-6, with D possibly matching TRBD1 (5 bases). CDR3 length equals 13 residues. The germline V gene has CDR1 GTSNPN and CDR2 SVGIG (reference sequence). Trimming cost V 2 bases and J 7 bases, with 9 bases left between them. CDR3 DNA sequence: TGTGCCTGGAGTCAGGGTCGGAATTCACCCCTCCACTTT. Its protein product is CAWSQGRNSPLHF.

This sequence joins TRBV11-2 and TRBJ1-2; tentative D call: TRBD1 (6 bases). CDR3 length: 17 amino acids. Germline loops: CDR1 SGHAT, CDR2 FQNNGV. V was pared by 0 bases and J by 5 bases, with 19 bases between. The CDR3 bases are TGTGCCAGCAGCTTAGAGTTCGTCGGCAGGGGCCTTTATGGCTACACCTTC. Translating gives CASSLEFVGRGLYGYTF.

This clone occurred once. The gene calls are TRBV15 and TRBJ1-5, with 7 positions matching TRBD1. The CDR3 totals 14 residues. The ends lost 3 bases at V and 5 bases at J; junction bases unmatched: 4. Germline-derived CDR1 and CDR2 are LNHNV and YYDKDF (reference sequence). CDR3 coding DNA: TGTGCCACCAGCAGGGGGACAGACTATCAGCCCCAGCATTTT. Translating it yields CATSRGTDYQPQHF.

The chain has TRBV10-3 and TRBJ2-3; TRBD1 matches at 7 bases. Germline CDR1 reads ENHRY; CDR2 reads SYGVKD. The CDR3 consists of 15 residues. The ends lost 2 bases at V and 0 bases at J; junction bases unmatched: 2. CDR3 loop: CAISEGTASTDTQYF. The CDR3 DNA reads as TGTGCCATCAGTGAGGGGACAGCTAGCACAGATACGCAGTATTTT.

CDR3 amino acids: CASMISLAKNIQYF. CDR3 DNA: TGTGCATCTATGATATCTCTAGCCAAAAACATTCAGTACTTC. The chain combines TRBV6-6 with TRBJ2-4, with D unclear. Germline CDR1 is MNHNY and CDR2 is SVGAGI (reference sequence). There are 14 residues in the CDR3.

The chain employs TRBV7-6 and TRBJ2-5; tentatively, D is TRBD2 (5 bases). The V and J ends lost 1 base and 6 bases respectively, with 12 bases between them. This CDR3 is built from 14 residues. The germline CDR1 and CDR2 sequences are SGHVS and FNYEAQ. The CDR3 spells CASSLDTGWKTQYF. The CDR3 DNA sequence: TGTGCCAGCAGCTTAGACACGGGGTGGAAGACCCAGTACTTC.

CDR3 nucleotide sequence: TGTGCCAGCAGCACCGGACTAGCGGGAGCGTGGCAGTTCTTC. Protein product: CASSTGLAGAWQFF. The rearrangement uses TRBV5-4 and TRBJ2-1; 13 bases are shared with TRBD2. With V trimmed by 4 bases and J by 12 bases, 7 bases remained unmatched. This CDR3 has 14 amino acids. Germline CDR1 is SGHNT and CDR2 is YYREEE (reference sequence).

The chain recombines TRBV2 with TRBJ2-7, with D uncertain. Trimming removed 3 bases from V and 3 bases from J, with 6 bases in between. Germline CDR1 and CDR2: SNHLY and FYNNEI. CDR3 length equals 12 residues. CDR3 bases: TGTGCCAGCAGTGACAAAGGCTACGAGCAGTACTTC. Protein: CASSDKGYEQYF.

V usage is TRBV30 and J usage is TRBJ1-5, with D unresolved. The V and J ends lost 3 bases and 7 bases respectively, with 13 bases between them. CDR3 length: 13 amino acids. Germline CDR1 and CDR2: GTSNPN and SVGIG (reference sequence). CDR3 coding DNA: TGTGCCTGGAGGGGTGCATCAGAACAGCCCCAGCATTTT. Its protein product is CAWRGASEQPQHF.

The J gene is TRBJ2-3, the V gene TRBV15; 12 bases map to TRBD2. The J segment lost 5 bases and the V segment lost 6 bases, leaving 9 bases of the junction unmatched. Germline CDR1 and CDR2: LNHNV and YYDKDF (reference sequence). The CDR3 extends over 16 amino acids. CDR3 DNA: TGTGCCACCAGAACGACTAGCGGGAGTTCGGAAGATACGCAGTATTTT. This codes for CATRTTSGSSEDTQYF.

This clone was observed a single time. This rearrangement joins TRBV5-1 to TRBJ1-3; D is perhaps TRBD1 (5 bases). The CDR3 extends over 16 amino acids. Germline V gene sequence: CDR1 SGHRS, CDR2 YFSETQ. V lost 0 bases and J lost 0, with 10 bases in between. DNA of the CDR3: TGCGCCAGCAGCTTGGACGCGGGGACCTCTGGAAACACCATATATTTT. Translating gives CASSLDAGTSGNTIYF.

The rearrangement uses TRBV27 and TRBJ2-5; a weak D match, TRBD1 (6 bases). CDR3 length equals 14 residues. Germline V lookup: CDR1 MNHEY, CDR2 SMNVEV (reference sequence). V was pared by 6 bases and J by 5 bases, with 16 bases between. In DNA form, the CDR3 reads TGTGCCAGCAGCCCTCATACGAGGGGGGAGACCCAGTACTTC. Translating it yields CASSPHTRGETQYF.